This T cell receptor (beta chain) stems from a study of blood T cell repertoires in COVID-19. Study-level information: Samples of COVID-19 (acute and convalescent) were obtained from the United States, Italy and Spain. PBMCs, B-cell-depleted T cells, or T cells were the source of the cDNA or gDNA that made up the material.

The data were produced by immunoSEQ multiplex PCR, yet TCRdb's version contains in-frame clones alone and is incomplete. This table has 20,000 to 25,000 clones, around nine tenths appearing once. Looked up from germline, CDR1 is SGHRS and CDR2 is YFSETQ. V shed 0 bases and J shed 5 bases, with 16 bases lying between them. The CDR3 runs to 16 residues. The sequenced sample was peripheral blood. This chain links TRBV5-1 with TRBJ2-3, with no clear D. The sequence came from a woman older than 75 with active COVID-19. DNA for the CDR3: TGCGCCAGCAGCTTGGCCTCCACGACCTCGGGAGATACGCAGTATTTT. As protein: CASSLASTTSGDTQYF.